The 20 T cell receptor beta chains below were found in one sample sequenced in a study of neurological immune-mediated disorders. One entry per CDR3 protein results from TCRdb running MiXCR on the 5' RACE reads. Found here are 55,000 to 75,000 distinct CDR3 sequences, around 13% of them singletons; the top ten hold about 4.5%. Time point described: longitudinal time-point 1 (baseline). The sample comprised PBMCs. The receptors come from a female donor with HTLV-1-associated myelopathy (HAM/TSP).

The chain is built from TRBV6-1 and TRBJ2-7; 7 positions match TRBD1. CDR1 MNHNS and CDR2 SASEGT come from the germline V gene. The CDR3 extends over 13 amino acids. V lost 7 bases and J lost 3; bases outside the gene matches: 6. CDR3 residues: CASMVNRGYEQYF. The CDR3 DNA reads as TGTGCCAGCATGGTCAACAGGGGCTACGAGCAGTACTTC.

This clonotype has ten or more counts. This chain links TRBV3-1 with TRBJ1-4, with D hard to call. CDR3 length equals 15 residues. V was cut by 0 bases and J by 3 bases, with 8 bases left in between. Germline V gene lookup returns CDR1 LGHDT and CDR2 YNNKEL (reference sequence). The CDR3 here is CASSQEGWANEKLFF. In DNA, the CDR3 is TGTGCCAGCAGCCAAGAGGGGTGGGCTAATGAAAAACTGTTTTTT.

Many counts were recorded for this clonotype. V and J are TRBV7-7 and TRBJ2-1; D call uncertain. The CDR3 totals 13 residues. V lost 5 bases and J lost 7, with 12 bases in between. Germline assignment: CDR1 SSHAT and CDR2 FNYEAQ (reference sequence). This chain's CDR3 is CASSPGALNEQFF. CDR3 nucleotides: TGTGCCAGCAGCCCCGGAGCCCTAAATGAGCAGTTCTTC.

This clonotype was observed at least ten times. The chain is built from TRBV4-1 and TRBJ1-4; D possibly corresponds to TRBD1 (5 bases). Germline CDR1 and CDR2: MGHRA and YSYEKL. Trimming removed 3 bases from V and 7 bases from J, with 18 bases in between. The length of the CDR3 is 16 residues. CDR3 DNA sequence: TGCGCCAGCAGCCAGCCGGGGACCGTTTCTACTGAAAAACTGTTTTTT. Protein: CASSQPGTVSTEKLFF.

This clonotype was seen ten or more times. The J gene is TRBJ2-7, the V gene TRBV4-1; D is possibly TRBD2 (5 bases). Germline V lookup: CDR1 MGHRA, CDR2 YSYEKL. CDR3 length equals 16 residues. With 5 bases removed from V and 3 bases from J, the gap between germline ends came to 20 bases. The CDR3 loop reads CASSSNSPGSLYEQYF. CDR3 sequence (DNA): TGCGCCAGCAGCTCAAATTCTCCGGGATCTCTCTACGAGCAGTACTTC.

Ten or more counts support this clonotype. The J gene is TRBJ2-3, the V gene TRBV15; possibly TRBD1 for D (6 bases). Germline CDR1 is LNHNV and CDR2 is YYDKDF (reference sequence). The CDR3 runs to 12 residues. CDR3 sequence: CATDETGWGLYF. DNA of the CDR3: TGTGCTACCGATGAGACAGGTTGGGGGCTGTATTTT.

To note about this clonotype: The missing conserved phenylalanine or tryptophan at the end of this CDR3 makes a read error likely. The DNA is left out, because the CDR3 cannot be placed on it with certainty; the CDR3 is given as TCRdb lists it. This chain links TRBV20-1 with TRBJ2-1; TRBD1 is the table's D call and was not checked against the DNA. Per the germline V gene, CDR1 is DFQATT and CDR2 is SNEGSKA (reference sequence). The CDR3 contains 12 residues when both ends are counted. The CDR3: CSALTGMDEQIL.

V usage is TRBV7-9 and J usage is TRBJ2-1; 7 bases are shared with TRBD1. CDR3 length: 13 amino acids. The ends lost 1 base at V and 10 bases at J; junction bases unmatched: 4. Germline V lookup: CDR1 SEHNR, CDR2 FQNEAQ (reference sequence). The CDR3 DNA is TGTGCCAGCAGCTTAGGGACAGGCGACGAGCAGTTCTTC. It codes for CASSLGTGDEQFF.

This clonotype appeared a few times. This chain uses TRBV4-2 with TRBJ2-1; 9 bases align to TRBD2. The CDR3 loop spans 14 amino acids. V lost 6 bases to trimming and J lost 6 bases; unmatched junction nucleotides: 6. Germline values: CDR1 LGHNA, CDR2 YNFKEQ. CDR3: CASSLAGAGNEQFF. In nucleotides, the CDR3 is TGTGCCAGCAGTTTAGCGGGGGCCGGCAATGAGCAGTTCTTC.

This clonotype was picked up many times. The rearrangement joins TRBV6-6 to TRBJ2-3; 7 nucleotides agree with TRBD1. Unmatched junction bases numbered 16, after V lost 6 bases and J lost 1 base. Germline V CDR1 and CDR2: MNHNY, SVGAGI (reference sequence). CDR3 length: 18 amino acids. The CDR3 DNA is TGTGCCAGCAGCCCGACTCGATGGGACAGAGCCGGCACAGATACGCAGTATTTT. This gives the protein CASSPTRWDRAGTDTQYF.

This clonotype was recorded at least ten times. CDR3 nucleotide sequence: TGCAGTGCCCCCCGGGGCGGGAGCTCTGGGGCCAACGTCCTGACTTTC. Amino acid sequence: CSAPRGGSSGANVLTF. The rearrangement joins TRBV20-1 to TRBJ2-6, with 7 bases lining up with TRBD2. Trimming took 6 bases from V and 0 from J; bases not matched to a gene: 8. The CDR3 loop spans 16 amino acids. CDR1 and CDR2 from the germline V gene are DFQATT and SNEGSKA (reference sequence).

This clonotype was seen ten or more times. The gene calls are TRBV7-2 and TRBJ2-3, with D unclear. This CDR3 comprises 15 residues. With 5 bases removed from V and 3 bases from J, the gap between germline ends came to 15 bases. CDR1 is SGHTA and CDR2 is FQGNSA in the germline V gene. In DNA form, the CDR3 reads TGTGCCAGCAGCCAACCTAGAAGTAGGACAGATACGCAGTATTTT. It encodes CASSQPRSRTDTQYF.

This clonotype showed up many times. The chain links TRBV28 to TRBJ1-5, with D unclear. Germline lookup yields CDR1 MDHEN and CDR2 SYDVKM. Trimming stripped 5 bases from V and 3 bases from J, with 14 bases between. The CDR3 extends over 15 amino acids. The CDR3 is CASSPDTYNNQPQHF. The CDR3 nucleotides read TGTGCCAGCAGTCCCGACACGTACAACAATCAGCCCCAGCATTTT.

The table lists this clonotype with many counts. The V and J genes are TRBV4-1 and TRBJ1-2; no clear D. CDR1 is MGHRA and CDR2 is YSYEKL in the germline V gene. The V gene lost 4 bases and the J gene lost 7 bases, with 16 bases spanning the gap. The CDR3 covers 14 residues. CDR3 in DNA: TGCGCCAGCAGCCCTAGTGGGAGTCTCTCTGGCTACACCTTC. As protein: CASSPSGSLSGYTF.

The sample holds many counts of this clonotype. The rearrangement uses TRBV20-1 and TRBJ1-6; D is undetermined. Germline values: CDR1 DFQATT, CDR2 SNEGSKA (reference sequence). The V end was cut by 3 bases, the J end by 8 bases, with 8 bases between. This CDR3 region has 12 residues. The CDR3 DNA is TGCAGTGCTAGCGGCGGTGATTCACCCCTCCACTTT. Protein: CSASGGDSPLHF.

This clonotype was counted between two and nine times. This sequence joins TRBV6-1 and TRBJ1-5, with TRBD1 matching over 7 bases. J was trimmed by 7 bases and V by 4 bases; bases with no gene match: 10. The CDR3 is made up of 15 amino acids. Per germline, CDR1 MNHNS and CDR2 SASEGT. CDR3 protein: CASSVEGANRQPQHF. The CDR3 DNA is TGTGCCAGCAGTGTAGAGGGGGCTAATAGGCAGCCCCAGCATTTT.

The sample holds many counts of this clonotype. The chain is built from TRBV5-1 and TRBJ1-1; unclear D gene. Germline loops: CDR1 SGHRS, CDR2 YFSETQ. The CDR3 runs 14 residues. The ends were cut back, 3 bases at V and 5 bases at J, with 14 bases in the middle. The CDR3 DNA is TGCGCCAGCAGCTCTTCACCGGTGGAGACTGAAGCTTTCTTT. Protein product: CASSSSPVETEAFF.

This clonotype was counted many times. The V gene is TRBV14, the J gene TRBJ2-3, with 8 bases matching TRBD1. V trimming: 5 bases; J trimming: 3 bases; junction bases outside the gene matches: 10. Per the germline V gene, CDR1 is SGHDN and CDR2 is FVKESK. The CDR3 loop spans 16 amino acids. The DNA of the CDR3 is TGTGCCAGCAGCTGGGGACAGGAGGACGTTACAGATACGCAGTATTTT. This sequence encodes CASSWGQEDVTDTQYF.

This clonotype appeared many times. V gene TRBV29-1 combines with J gene TRBJ2-5, with 7 bases lining up with TRBD2. CDR1 SQVTM and CDR2 ANQGSEA come from the germline V gene. J gave up 4 bases and V 6 bases, and 8 bases lay outside the gene matches. The CDR3 length is 13 residues. Here the CDR3 DNA reads TGCAGCGTCGCGGAGGGGAGGGCAGAGACCCAGTACTTC. Protein product: CSVAEGRAETQYF.

About this clonotype itself: Given a much more abundant clone one base away, this may be a read error. The chain employs TRBV20-1 and TRBJ2-3; D gene unclear. This CDR3 is 13 amino acids long. Germline values: CDR1 DFQATT, CDR2 SNEGSKA (reference sequence). CDR3 nucleotides: TGCAGTGCTAGGTTCCTCAGCACATATACGCAGTATTTT. It is translated as CSARFLSTYTQYF.